One sample yielded the 27 T cell receptor beta chains listed below, sequenced in a study of cytomegalovirus exposure and HLA in healthy donors. Vbeta (60) and Jbeta (13) primers were used in the PCR. The repertoire was sequenced with immunoSEQ multiplex PCR; TCRdb's copy has only in-frame clones and lacks some. With 60,000 to 65,000 clones in the sample, the ten largest clones hold around 5%. The sample taken for sequencing was PBMCs. These receptors originate from a man aged 25-40 years in good health and CMV-seropositive.

The chain is built from TRBV9 and TRBJ2-3, with a possible D match to TRBD2 (6 bases). Trimming left V 10 bases short and J 1 base short, with 16 bases between. Germline assignment: CDR1 SGDLS and CDR2 YYNGEE. The CDR3 is 14 amino acids. The CDR3 reads CASNRLDGTDTQYF. CDR3 bases: TGTGCCTCAAATCGACTAGACGGCACAGATACGCAGTATTTT.

The rearrangement uses TRBV19 and TRBJ2-7, with 7 bases identical to TRBD2. Germline V gene lookup returns CDR1 LNHDA and CDR2 SQIVND (reference sequence). CDR3 length: 14 amino acids. The junction had 7 bases not matched to a gene; V was cut back by 6 bases and J by 2 bases. CDR3 in amino acids: CASRGSSGAYEQYF. The CDR3 region has the DNA TGTGCCAGTAGAGGGTCTAGCGGAGCCTACGAGCAGTACTTC.

The V gene is TRBV28, the J gene TRBJ2-7; TRBD1 matches 8 bases. CDR1 is MDHEN and CDR2 is SYDVKM in the germline V gene. The CDR3 contains 15 residues. V gave up 3 bases and J gave up 6 bases; unmatched junction bases: 10. In DNA, the CDR3 is TGTGCCAGCAGTTTGTTACAGGGGGTCCTTCCCGAGCAGTACTTC. It translates to CASSLLQGVLPEQYF.

The chain uses TRBV10-3 and TRBJ1-2, with D perhaps TRBD1 (6 bases). This CDR3 spans 15 amino acids. Trimming stripped 2 bases from V and 6 bases from J, with 16 bases between. Germline loops: CDR1 ENHRY, CDR2 SYGVKD. CDR3 protein: CAISESGGEEDGYTF. The DNA for the CDR3 is TGTGCCATCAGTGAGAGTGGGGGCGAGGAAGATGGCTACACCTTC.

The chain is built from TRBV5-1 and TRBJ1-1; TRBD1 matches at 9 bases. Germline V gene data show CDR1 as SGHRS and CDR2 as YFSETQ. J was trimmed by 5 bases and V by 4 bases; bases with no gene match: 3. The CDR3 extends over 13 amino acids. The CDR3 is CASSEDRGTEAFF. The CDR3 DNA follows: TGCGCCAGCAGCGAGGACAGGGGTACTGAAGCTTTCTTT.

The J gene is TRBJ2-5, the V gene TRBV5-1, with 12 bases identical to TRBD2. CDR3 length: 18 residues. Germline CDR1 is SGHRS and CDR2 is YFSETQ. V trimming: 3 bases; J trimming: 4 bases; junction bases outside the gene matches: 13. The CDR3 DNA sequence: TGCGCCAGCAGCTCCCCCCGGACTAGCGGGATTGGGGGAGAGACCCAGTACTTC. It codes for CASSSPRTSGIGGETQYF.

The V gene is TRBV7-9, the J gene TRBJ2-7, with D maybe TRBD2 (6 bases). The CDR3 extends over 15 amino acids. Germline CDR1 is SEHNR and CDR2 is FQNEAQ (reference sequence). Trimming cost V 2 bases and J 1 base, with 12 bases left between them. CDR3 in DNA: TGTGCCAGCAGCTTACTAGCGCTATCTTCCTACGAGCAGTACTTC. It is translated as CASSLLALSSYEQYF.

The V gene is TRBV15, the J gene TRBJ2-6; D ambiguous. With 4 bases removed from V and 4 bases from J, the gap between germline ends came to 11 bases. This CDR3 contains 15 residues. From germline, CDR1 is LNHNV and CDR2 YYDKDF (reference sequence). The CDR3 sequence is CATSTGDRGANVLTF. CDR3 bases: TGTGCCACCAGCACCGGAGACCGGGGGGCCAACGTCCTGACTTTC. The full variable domain, rest sourced from reference TRBV15 and TRBJ2-6, is DAMVIQNPRYQVTQFGKPVTLSCSQTLNHNVMYWYQQKSSQAPKLLFHYYDKDFNNEADTPDNFQSRRPNTSFCFLDIRSPGLGDTAMYLCATSTGDRGANVLTFGAGSRLTVL.

The chain uses TRBV2 and TRBJ1-4; D uncertain. Germline loops: CDR1 SNHLY, CDR2 FYNNEI. V gave up 2 bases and J gave up 4 bases, with 11 bases separating them. This CDR3 spans 15 amino acids. CDR3 sequence (DNA): TGTGCCAGCAGTGAAAGAGGGCAGTATAATGAAAAACTGTTTTTT. Translating it yields CASSERGQYNEKLFF.

The gene calls are TRBV4-1 and TRBJ2-2; 9 bases align to TRBD1. The V gene end was trimmed by 4 bases and the J gene end by 5 bases; junction bases not matched to a gene: 5. CDR1 is MGHRA and CDR2 is YSYEKL in the germline V gene. The CDR3 is 15 residues long. Written as DNA, the CDR3 is TGCGCCAGCAGCCTGACAGGGGGGAGTACCGGGGAGCTGTTTTTT. This encodes CASSLTGGSTGELFF.

This sequence joins TRBV6-5 and TRBJ2-1; 7 bases line up with TRBD1. CDR3 length: 15 amino acids. Germline V lookup: CDR1 MNHEY, CDR2 SVGAGI. The V gene end was trimmed by 5 bases and the J gene end by 5 bases; junction bases not matched to a gene: 9. CDR3 sequence (DNA): TGTGCCAGCAGTACCCGATGGGACAGAGACAATGAGCAGTTCTTC. It translates to CASSTRWDRDNEQFF.

The V and J genes are TRBV2 and TRBJ2-5; 12 positions match TRBD2. The CDR3 covers 15 residues. The germline V gene has CDR1 SNHLY and CDR2 FYNNEI. V trimming: 6 bases; J trimming: 2 bases; junction bases outside the gene matches: 4. This CDR3 is CASSFGLAGQETQYF. CDR3 sequence (DNA): TGTGCCAGCAGCTTCGGACTAGCGGGGCAAGAGACCCAGTACTTC.

The gene calls are TRBV7-2 and TRBJ1-5, with 11 nucleotides matching TRBD1. V lost 5 bases to trimming and J lost 4 bases; unmatched junction nucleotides: 4. Germline values: CDR1 SGHTA, CDR2 FQGNSA. CDR3 size: 15 residues. CDR3 sequence reads: CASSRDRGGNQPQHF. In DNA, the CDR3 is TGTGCCAGCAGCCGGGACAGGGGGGGAAATCAGCCCCAGCATTTT. The variable domain in full, completed from reference TRBV7-2 and TRBJ1-5, reads GAGVSQSPSNKVTEKGKDVELRCDPISGHTALYWYRQSLGQGLEFLIYFQGNSAPDKSGLPSDRFSAERTGGSVSTLTIQRTQQEDSAVYLCASSRDRGGNQPQHFGDGTRLSIL.

Worth noting for this clone: One junction end does not reproduce the germline sequence, and a read error may be involved. V is TRBV30 and J is TRBJ1-3; maybe TRBD1 (5 bases). The CDR3 extends over 16 amino acids. Looked up from germline, CDR1 is GTSNPN and CDR2 is SVGIG (reference sequence). The CDR3 protein is CAWSDQEGMRGNNIYF. The CDR3, as DNA: TGTGCCTGGAGTGACCAGGAGGGGATGAGGGGAAACAACATATATTTT. The full variable domain, its missing parts supplied by reference TRBV30 and TRBJ1-3, is SQTIHQWPATLVQPVGSPLSLECTVEGTSNPNLYWYRQAAGRGLQLLFYSVGIGQISSEVPQNLSASRPQDRQFILSSKKLLLSDSGFYLCAWSDQEGMRGNNIYFGEGSWLTVV.

The rearrangement uses TRBV9 and TRBJ1-1; TRBD1 agrees at 8 bases. The CDR3 spans 16 residues. Germline V gives CDR1 SGDLS, CDR2 YYNGEE. V trimming: 3 bases; J trimming: 1 base; junction bases outside the gene matches: 8. The CDR3 loop is CASSEPRDRGNTEAFF. Here the CDR3 DNA reads TGTGCCAGCAGCGAGCCGAGAGACAGGGGGAACACTGAAGCTTTCTTT. Together with reference TRBV9 and TRBJ1-1, the CDR3 gives the full variable domain: DSGVTQTPKHLITATGQRVTLRCSPRSGDLSVYWYQQSLDQGLQFLIQYYNGEERAKGNILERFSAQQFPDLHSELNLSSLELGDSALYFCASSEPRDRGNTEAFFGQGTRLTVV.

This clone is called medium-sized based on its frequency. The genes are TRBV9 and TRBJ1-5; 9 bases are shared with TRBD1. CDR1 is SGDLS and CDR2 is YYNGEE in the germline V gene. The CDR3 runs 18 residues. V lost 4 bases and J lost 6; bases outside the gene matches: 17. The CDR3 DNA sequence: TGTGCCAGCAGCCTACCGGGACAGGGACAAGGGGGTGGTCAGCCCCAGCATTTT. It translates to CASSLPGQGQGGGQPQHF. Together with reference TRBV9 and TRBJ1-5, the CDR3 gives the full variable domain: DSGVTQTPKHLITATGQRVTLRCSPRSGDLSVYWYQQSLDQGLQFLIQYYNGEERAKGNILERFSAQQFPDLHSELNLSSLELGDSALYFCASSLPGQGQGGGQPQHFGDGTRLSIL.

The chain recombines TRBV6-5 with TRBJ2-7; D ambiguous. Germline V lookup: CDR1 MNHEY, CDR2 SVGAGI. Trimming left V 6 bases short and J 2 bases short, with 14 bases between. The CDR3 has 14 residues. CDR3 sequence reads: CASSSSQIAYEQYF. In DNA form, the CDR3 reads TGTGCCAGCAGCTCAAGTCAGATCGCCTACGAGCAGTACTTC.

The rearrangement joins TRBV29-1 to TRBJ2-7; the D gene is possibly TRBD2 (6 bases). The CDR3 is 13 amino acids. Looked up from germline, CDR1 is SQVTM and CDR2 is ANQGSEA. Trimming cost V 5 bases and J 2 bases, with 13 bases left between them. The DNA of the CDR3 is TGCAGCGTTCGGAGGGGCCTTGCCTACGAGCAGTACTTC. This gives the protein CSVRRGLAYEQYF.

The chain joins TRBV25-1 to TRBJ2-2, with 7 bases identical to TRBD2. The junction had 1 base not matched to a gene; V was cut back by 4 bases and J by 5 bases. CDR1 and CDR2 (germline): MGHDK, SYGVNS. The CDR3 contains 13 residues. CDR3 sequence: CASSVLATGELFF. CDR3 sequence (DNA): TGTGCCAGCAGTGTACTAGCGACCGGGGAGCTGTTTTTT.

This chain uses TRBV4-1 with TRBJ2-3; perhaps TRBD2 as D (6 bases). Per the germline V gene, CDR1 is MGHRA and CDR2 is YSYEKL. The V gene lost 1 base and the J gene lost 5 bases, with 16 bases spanning the gap. This CDR3 contains 16 residues. CDR3 amino acids: CASSQVRLVKGDTQYF. Here the CDR3 DNA reads TGCGCCAGCAGCCAAGTCCGACTAGTCAAAGGAGATACGCAGTATTTT.

The chain uses TRBV29-1 and TRBJ2-5; TRBD1 matches at 9 bases. Germline CDR1 SQVTM, CDR2 ANQGSEA. CDR3 length: 15 residues. Trimming at V came to 3 bases and at J to 5 bases, leaving 10 bases not matched to a gene. The CDR3 sequence: CSVDETGGRGETQYF. The CDR3 coding sequence is TGCAGCGTTGACGAAACAGGGGGCCGTGGGGAGACCCAGTACTTC.

CDR3 nucleotides: TGTGCCAGCAGTCGGACAGGGAGGACCTACGAGCAGTACTTC. This encodes CASSRTGRTYEQYF. This chain connects TRBV28 to TRBJ2-7; 8 bases match TRBD1. CDR3 length: 14 residues. Losses at the gene ends were 5 bases for V and 2 bases for J; bases not matched to a gene: 5. CDR1 and CDR2 (germline): MDHEN, SYDVKM.

The rearrangement uses TRBV4-1 and TRBJ1-6; TRBD1 aligns across 8 bases. Germline CDR1 and CDR2: MGHRA and YSYEKL. V shed 0 bases, J shed 14 bases, and the junction held 9 bases outside the gene matches. The CDR3 is made up of 15 amino acids. The CDR3 here is CASSQEVTGETALHF. The CDR3 DNA follows: TGCGCCAGCAGCCAAGAGGTGACAGGGGAGACGGCCCTCCACTTT.

V is TRBV5-1 and J is TRBJ2-2; D is unclear. Trimming removed 1 base at V and 1 base at J, with 8 bases between. The germline V gene has CDR1 SGHRS and CDR2 YFSETQ. The CDR3 spans 15 residues. As DNA, the CDR3 is TGCGCCAGCAGCTTGTATCCAGAGAACACCGGGGAGCTGTTTTTT. Its translation is CASSLYPENTGELFF.

The rearrangement joins TRBV6-6 to TRBJ2-2; D is undetermined. V was clipped by 1 base and J by 0 bases, with 9 bases between them. Germline V gives CDR1 MNHNY, CDR2 SVGAGI (reference sequence). This CDR3 spans 16 amino acids. The DNA of the CDR3 is TGTGCCAGCAGTTACTTGCTGGGCCCGAACACCGGGGAGCTGTTTTTT. Protein: CASSYLLGPNTGELFF.

This chain links TRBV4-2 with TRBJ1-3; 8 nucleotides agree with TRBD1. The germline CDR1 and CDR2 sequences are LGHNA and YNFKEQ. The CDR3 has 16 residues. V shed 4 bases, J shed 4 bases, and the junction held 9 bases outside the gene matches. The CDR3 sequence: CASSRGQGFSGNTIYF. DNA of the CDR3: TGTGCCAGCAGCCGAGGACAGGGTTTTTCAGGAAACACCATATATTTT.

The chain employs TRBV7-2 and TRBJ1-1, with no clear D. The CDR3 runs to 14 residues. Germline lookup yields CDR1 SGHTA and CDR2 FQGNSA. With 7 bases removed from V and 0 bases from J, the gap between germline ends came to 12 bases. The CDR3 nucleotides read TGTGCCAGCATCCAGGAGGCTCTGAACACTGAAGCTTTCTTT. Translation gives CASIQEALNTEAFF.